The rows below give T cell receptor beta chains drawn from one sample of a study of cytomegalovirus exposure and HLA in healthy donors. Repertoires were generated with immunoSEQ multiplex PCR, while TCRdb's copy carries only in-frame clones and drops some. The repertoire holds around 130,000 clones, with around 85% as singletons. What was sequenced was PBMCs. These receptors all come from a woman under 40 in good health and CMV-seropositive. CDR3s include the opening cysteine and the closing phenylalanine or tryptophan. Fields, in order: CDR3 length, V gene, J gene, CDR3 protein.

cdr3_length: 15; v_call: TRBV7-9; j_call: TRBJ1-4; cdr3_aa: CASSPGTTGVEKLFF
cdr3_length: 15; v_call: TRBV6-6; j_call: TRBJ1-2; cdr3_aa: CASSYRQEGNYGYTF
cdr3_length: 14; v_call: TRBV30; j_call: TRBJ2-3; cdr3_aa: CAWSVSGVLDTQYF
cdr3_length: 16; v_call: TRBV11-2; j_call: TRBJ1-4; cdr3_aa: CASSSTVRASNEKLFF
cdr3_length: 15; v_call: TRBV7-3; j_call: TRBJ1-6; cdr3_aa: CASSLQGTDGSPLHF
cdr3_length: 12; v_call: TRBV2; j_call: TRBJ2-7; cdr3_aa: CASSRRAYEQYF
cdr3_length: 13; v_call: TRBV10-3; j_call: TRBJ2-3; cdr3_aa: CASHSSSTDTQYF
cdr3_length: 13; v_call: TRBV5-6; j_call: TRBJ2-2; cdr3_aa: CASSSGRTGELFF
cdr3_length: 13; v_call: TRBV5-6; j_call: TRBJ2-2; cdr3_aa: CASRRYLTGELFF
cdr3_length: 14; v_call: TRBV5-1; j_call: TRBJ2-7; cdr3_aa: CASSLARTGGEQYF
cdr3_length: 13; v_call: TRBV6-5; j_call: TRBJ2-5; cdr3_aa: CASSPRSGKTQYF
cdr3_length: 14; v_call: TRBV29-1; j_call: TRBJ2-2; cdr3_aa: CSGRGSENTGELFF
cdr3_length: 12; v_call: TRBV5-1; j_call: TRBJ2-7; cdr3_aa: CASSFGGLEQYF
cdr3_length: 15; v_call: TRBV6-6; j_call: TRBJ1-6; cdr3_aa: CASSYPQGKDSPLHF
cdr3_length: 11; v_call: TRBV29-1; j_call: TRBJ2-3; cdr3_aa: CSVSGRDTQYF
cdr3_length: 14; v_call: TRBV5-1; j_call: TRBJ1-2; cdr3_aa: CASSDPGLSYGYTF
cdr3_length: 12; v_call: TRBV10-3; j_call: TRBJ1-1; cdr3_aa: CAISEGQGEAFF
cdr3_length: 13; v_call: TRBV5-4; j_call: TRBJ2-1; cdr3_aa: CASSLALVNEQFF
cdr3_length: 13; v_call: TRBV13; j_call: TRBJ2-1; cdr3_aa: CASSYGTGNEQFF
cdr3_length: 15; v_call: TRBV7-9; j_call: TRBJ1-1; cdr3_aa: CASSAQGAANTEAFF
cdr3_length: 15; v_call: TRBV2; j_call: TRBJ2-1; cdr3_aa: CASSLGLAGGNEQFF
cdr3_length: 15; v_call: TRBV10-3; j_call: TRBJ1-1; cdr3_aa: CAARGVPAANTEAFF
cdr3_length: 13; v_call: TRBV5-6; j_call: TRBJ1-1; cdr3_aa: CASSPGQLTEAFF
cdr3_length: 13; v_call: TRBV6-5; j_call: TRBJ1-6; cdr3_aa: CAVGEGYNSPLHF
cdr3_length: 14; v_call: TRBV27; j_call: TRBJ2-7; cdr3_aa: CASSLMPSTYEQYF
cdr3_length: 16; v_call: TRBV6-5; j_call: TRBJ1-5; cdr3_aa: CASSYLGQGANQPQHF
cdr3_length: 13; v_call: TRBV29-1; j_call: TRBJ2-7; cdr3_aa: CSGQGQGLYEQYF
cdr3_length: 12; v_call: TRBV5-4; j_call: TRBJ1-6; cdr3_aa: CASSLRDSPLHF
cdr3_length: 12; v_call: TRBV30; j_call: TRBJ2-3; cdr3_aa: CAWSLSINTQYF
cdr3_length: 16; v_call: TRBV2; j_call: .; cdr3_aa: CASSNRRASGAYEQYF
cdr3_length: 11; v_call: TRBV7-2; j_call: TRBJ1-1; cdr3_aa: CASSSRYEAFF
cdr3_length: 14; v_call: TRBV5-1; j_call: TRBJ2-7; cdr3_aa: CASSPDSAKYEQYF
cdr3_length: 16; v_call: TRBV7-3; j_call: TRBJ2-6; cdr3_aa: CASSLQGSTGANVLTF